Included here is one T cell receptor beta chain sequence, with context. This entry is derived from a study of shared clonotypes between healthy human individuals. V gave up 6 bases and J gave up 4 bases; unmatched junction bases: 10. The CDR3 is 16 amino acids. Germline CDR1 is MDHEN and CDR2 is SYDVKM. Repertoires were generated with immunoSEQ multiplex PCR, while TCRdb's copy carries only in-frame clones and drops some. The sample has 2 million to 3 million clones; approximately 93% are singletons. The V gene is TRBV28, the J gene TRBJ2-2; the match to TRBD2 covers 8 bases. Sequencing was performed on naive CD4+ T cells from PBMCs. Documented subset: CD45RA+ positively selected. This sequence originates from a young man in good health. Some clones in this sample may be carry-over from other donors' samples. The CDR3 DNA sequence: TGTGCCAGCAGATCCCCGGGACTAGTCGCCACCGGGGAGCTGTTTTTT. This sequence encodes CASRSPGLVATGELFF.